This TCR beta chain was captured by sequencing in a study of beta chain features in type 1 diabetes. About this clone itself: Its antigen is unknown.

There are 14 residues in the CDR3. From germline, CDR1 is SGHTA and CDR2 FQGNSA. The J segment lost 3 bases and the V segment lost 3 bases, leaving 3 bases of the junction unmatched. Study-wide results and limits: Across all four CD4+ subsets, people with type 1 diabetes showed modestly shorter TCRB CDR3s.

The study reverse transcribed the entire isolated RNA, so it sequenced expressed TCRB transcripts. About 3.6 million reads was the average for naive, central memory and regulatory T cell samples. Using immunoSEQ multiplex PCR, the repertoire was profiled, and TCRdb retains in-frame clones only, with some absent. The sample lists roughly 730,000 clones, roughly 13% occurring once. The sequencing sample was made of naive CD4+ T cells from blood. This clonotype was sampled from a man younger than 35 with type 1 diabetes. This sequence joins TRBV7-2 and TRBJ2-7; the match to TRBD1 covers 9 bases. CDR3 amino acids: CASSLGQGNYEQYF. The CDR3, as DNA: TGTGCCAGCAGCTTGGGACAGGGTAACTACGAGCAGTACTTC.